The sequence of this T cell receptor (beta chain) was determined in a study of blood T cell repertoires in COVID-19. Turning to the study itself: Acute and convalescent COVID-19 specimens originated in the United States, Italy and Spain. In each case, the material was cDNA or gDNA derived from T cells, B-cell-depleted T cells, or PBMCs.

Libraries were prepared by immunoSEQ multiplex PCR; TCRdb keeps only in-frame clonotypes and omits some of them. The sample includes 300,000 to 400,000 clones, roughly 87% of them seen just once. V lost 6 bases to trimming and J lost 7 bases, with 12 bases between them. CDR3 length equals 13 residues. Per the germline V gene, CDR1 is KGHDR and CDR2 is SFDVKD. The TCR sequence derives from a man younger than 45 with COVID-19, enrolled during active disease. The V gene is TRBV24-1, the J gene TRBJ1-5; tentative D call: TRBD1 (5 bases). Sequencing input: peripheral blood. The CDR3 loop is CATSRGPGQPQHF. The CDR3, as DNA: TGTGCCACCAGTAGGGGCCCCGGACAGCCCCAGCATTTT.